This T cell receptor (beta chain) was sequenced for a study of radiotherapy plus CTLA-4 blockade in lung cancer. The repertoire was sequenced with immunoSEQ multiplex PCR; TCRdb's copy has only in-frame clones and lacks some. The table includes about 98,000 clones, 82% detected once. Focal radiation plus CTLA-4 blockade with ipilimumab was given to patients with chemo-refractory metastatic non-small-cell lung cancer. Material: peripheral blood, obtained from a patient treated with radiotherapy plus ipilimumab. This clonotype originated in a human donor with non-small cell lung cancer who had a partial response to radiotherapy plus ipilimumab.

The CDR3 region is CASSLAFEQFF. The DNA of the CDR3 is TGTGCCAGCTCCCTAGCTTTTGAGCAGTTCTTC. The chain joins TRBV18 to TRBJ2-1, with D possibly being TRBD2 (5 bases). V was trimmed by 6 bases and J by 9 bases, leaving 9 bases between them. The CDR3 runs 11 residues. Per germline, CDR1 KGHSH and CDR2 LQKENI.